This TCR beta chain originates from a study of a mutant IDH1 vaccine in newly diagnosed glioma. About the study: Radiotherapy alone preceded vaccination by 4-6 weeks; alternatively, vaccination started with temozolomide cycles. Treated patients, approximately 60% male and roughly 40% female, averaged approximately 40 years of age. Most patients had radiochemotherapy with temozolomide before enrollment; others had one alone. Broader study findings: It seemed that pseudoprogression was not linked to changes in the top peripheral T cell clonotypes.

Indicated time point: week 11, during vaccination. The study gave 300 ug of mutant IDH1 20-mer peptide per vaccine dose, with topical imiquimod. TCRdb's table, derived via immunoSEQ multiplex PCR, lists solely in-frame clones and lacks some. The sample has about 64,000 clones, approximately 84% seen once; the top ten hold approximately 9%. Points on this clone: Its target is unknown.

This CDR3 spans 13 amino acids. Trimming pared 0 bases from V and 1 base from J, leaving 4 bases between. Germline loops: CDR1 LNHNV, CDR2 YYDKDF (reference sequence). The chain couples TRBV15 to TRBJ2-7; D is unclear. The input for sequencing was PBMCs, taken from a glioma patient whose treatment included an IDH1 peptide vaccine. The clonotype comes from a woman between 50 and 59 years old with glioma. The CDR3 DNA is TGTGCCACCAGCAGAGAGCGATCCTACGAGCAGTACTTC. This encodes CATSRERSYEQYF. Full variable domain (rest looked up from reference TRBV15 and TRBJ2-7): DAMVIQNPRYQVTQFGKPVTLSCSQTLNHNVMYWYQQKSSQAPKLLFHYYDKDFNNEADTPDNFQSRRPNTSFCFLDIRSPGLGDTAMYLCATSRERSYEQYFGPGTRLTVT.